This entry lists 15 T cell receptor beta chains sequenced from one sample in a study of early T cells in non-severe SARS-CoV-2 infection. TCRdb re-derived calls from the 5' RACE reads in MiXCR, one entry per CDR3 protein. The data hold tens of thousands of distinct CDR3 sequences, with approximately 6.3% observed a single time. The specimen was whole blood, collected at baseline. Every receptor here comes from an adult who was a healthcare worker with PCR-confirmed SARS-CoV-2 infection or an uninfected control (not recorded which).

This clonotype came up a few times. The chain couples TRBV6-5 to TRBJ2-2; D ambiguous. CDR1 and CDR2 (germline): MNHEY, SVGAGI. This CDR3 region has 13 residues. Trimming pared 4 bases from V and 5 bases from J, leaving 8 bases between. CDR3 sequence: CASSFSRTGELFF. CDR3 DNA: TGTGCCAGCAGTTTTTCCCGTACCGGGGAGCTGTTTTTT.

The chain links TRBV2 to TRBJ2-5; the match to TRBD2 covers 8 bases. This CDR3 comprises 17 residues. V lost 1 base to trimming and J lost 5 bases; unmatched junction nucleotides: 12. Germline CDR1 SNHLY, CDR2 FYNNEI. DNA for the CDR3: TGTGCCAGCAGTGAAGTACGGGGGGGCTTAGATAAGGAGACCCAGTACTTC. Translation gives CASSEVRGGLDKETQYF.

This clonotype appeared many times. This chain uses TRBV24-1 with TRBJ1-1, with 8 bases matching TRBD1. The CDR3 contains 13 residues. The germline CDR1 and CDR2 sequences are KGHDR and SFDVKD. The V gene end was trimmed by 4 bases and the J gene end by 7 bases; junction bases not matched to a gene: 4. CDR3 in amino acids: CATSDYTGGEAFF. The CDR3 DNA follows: TGTGCCACCAGTGACTATACAGGGGGTGAAGCTTTCTTT.

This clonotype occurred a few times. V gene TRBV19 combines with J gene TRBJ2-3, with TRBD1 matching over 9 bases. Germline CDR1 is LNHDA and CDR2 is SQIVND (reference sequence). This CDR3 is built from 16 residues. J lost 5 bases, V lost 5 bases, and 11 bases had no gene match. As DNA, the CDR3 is TGTGCCAGTAGTCCGGGGACAGGGCATTCATTAGATACGCAGTATTTT. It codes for CASSPGTGHSLDTQYF.

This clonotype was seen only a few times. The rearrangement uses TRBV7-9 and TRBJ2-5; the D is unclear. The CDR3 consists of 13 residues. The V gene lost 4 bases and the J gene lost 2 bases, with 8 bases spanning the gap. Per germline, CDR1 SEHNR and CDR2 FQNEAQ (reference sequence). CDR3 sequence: CASSWSMQETQYF. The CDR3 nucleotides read TGTGCCAGCAGCTGGTCAATGCAAGAGACCCAGTACTTC.

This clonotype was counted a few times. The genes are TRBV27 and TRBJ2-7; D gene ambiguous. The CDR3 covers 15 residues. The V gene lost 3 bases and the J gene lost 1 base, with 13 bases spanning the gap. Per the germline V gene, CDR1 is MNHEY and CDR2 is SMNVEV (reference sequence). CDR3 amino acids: CASSFHPGQSYEQYF. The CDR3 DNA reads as TGTGCCAGCAGTTTTCACCCAGGCCAGTCCTACGAGCAGTACTTC.

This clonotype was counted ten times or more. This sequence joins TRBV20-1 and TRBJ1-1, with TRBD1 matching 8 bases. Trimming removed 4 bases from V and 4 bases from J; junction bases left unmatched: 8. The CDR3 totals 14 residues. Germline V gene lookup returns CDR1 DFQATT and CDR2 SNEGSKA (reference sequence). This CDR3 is CSATMGTGGTEAFF. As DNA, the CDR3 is TGCAGTGCTACCATGGGGACAGGAGGCACTGAAGCTTTCTTT.

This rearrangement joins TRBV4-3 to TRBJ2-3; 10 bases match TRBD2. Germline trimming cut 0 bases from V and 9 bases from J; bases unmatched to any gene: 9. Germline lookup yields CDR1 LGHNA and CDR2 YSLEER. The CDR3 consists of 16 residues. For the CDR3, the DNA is TGCGCCAGCAGCCAAGAGGCGTCTAGCGGGGGCTTCACGCAGTATTTT. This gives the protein CASSQEASSGGFTQYF.

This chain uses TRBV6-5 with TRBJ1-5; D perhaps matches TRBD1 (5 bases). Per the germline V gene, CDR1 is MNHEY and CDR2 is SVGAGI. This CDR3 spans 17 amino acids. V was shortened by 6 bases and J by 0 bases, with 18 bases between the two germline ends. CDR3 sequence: CASSRDSRSHSNQPQHF. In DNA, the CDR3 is TGTGCCAGCAGCCGGGACTCCAGATCCCATAGCAATCAGCCCCAGCATTTT.

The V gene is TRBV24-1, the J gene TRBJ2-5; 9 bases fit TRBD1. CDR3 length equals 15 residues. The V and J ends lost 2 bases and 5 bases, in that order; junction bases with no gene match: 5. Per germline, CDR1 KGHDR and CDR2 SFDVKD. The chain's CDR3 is CATSDSQGARETQYF. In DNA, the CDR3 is TGTGCCACCAGTGATTCACAGGGGGCTCGGGAGACCCAGTACTTC.

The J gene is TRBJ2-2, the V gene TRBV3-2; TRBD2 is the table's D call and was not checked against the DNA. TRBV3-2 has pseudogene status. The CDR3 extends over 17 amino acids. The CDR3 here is CASSQDLSSGVAGELFF. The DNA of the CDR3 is TGTGCCAGCAGCCAAGATCTAAGTAGCGGGGTGGCCGGGGAGCTGTTTTTT.

This CDR3 is CASSRLQRETQYF. The DNA for the CDR3 is TGTGCCAGCAGTCGACTCCAGCGGGAGACCCAGTACTTC. The chain couples TRBV12-3 or TRBV12-4 to TRBJ2-5; TRBD2 might be the D (5 bases). The CDR3 sequence is 13 residues long. V was clipped by 5 bases and J by 5 bases, with 12 bases between them.

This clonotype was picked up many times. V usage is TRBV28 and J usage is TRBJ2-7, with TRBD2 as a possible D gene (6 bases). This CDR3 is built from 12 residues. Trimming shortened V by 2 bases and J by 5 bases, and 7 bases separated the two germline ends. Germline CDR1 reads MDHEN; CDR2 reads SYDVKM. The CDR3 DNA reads TGTGCCAGCAGTTTAACGGGGGACGAGCAGTACTTC. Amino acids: CASSLTGDEQYF.

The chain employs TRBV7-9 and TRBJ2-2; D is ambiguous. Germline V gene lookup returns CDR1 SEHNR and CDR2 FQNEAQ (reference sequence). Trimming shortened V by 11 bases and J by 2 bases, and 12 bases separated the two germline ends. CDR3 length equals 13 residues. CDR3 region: CAGYRVNTGELFF. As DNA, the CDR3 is TGTGCCGGGTACCGGGTCAACACCGGGGAGCTGTTTTTT.

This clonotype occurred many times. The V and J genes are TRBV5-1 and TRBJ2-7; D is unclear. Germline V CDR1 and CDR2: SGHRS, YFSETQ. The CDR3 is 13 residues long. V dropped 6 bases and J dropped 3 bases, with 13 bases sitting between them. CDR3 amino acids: CASTADVNYEQYF. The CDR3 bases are TGCGCCAGCACTGCCGACGTGAACTACGAGCAGTACTTC.